A selection of T cell receptor beta chains follows, all from one sample in a study of cytomegalovirus exposure and HLA in healthy donors. The data were produced by immunoSEQ multiplex PCR, yet TCRdb's version contains in-frame clones alone and is incomplete. The sample records some 110,000 clones, roughly 80% being singletons. Source material: PBMCs. The receptors originated from a man aged 45 to 65 in good health and CMV-seronegative. The CDR3 runs from the conserved cysteine through the conserved F or W. The D gene is left open where the match is weak. Where a row states a size, it is once, few, many or the class of an expanded clone; other rows omit it.

CDR3nt | CDR3aa | abundance | v_gene | d_gene | len | j_gene
TGTGCCAGCTCTTTTGGAAACACCATATATTTT | CASSFGNTIYF | . | TRBV6-1 | . | 11 | TRBJ1-3
TGCGCCAGCAGTGAAGACAATTTAGAGACCGGGGAGCTGTTTTTT | CASSEDNLETGELFF | . | TRBV10-1 | . | 15 | TRBJ2-2
TGTGCCAGCAGTGTCTCCGACACCGGGGAGCTGTTTTTT | CASSVSDTGELFF | . | TRBV6-4 | . | 13 | TRBJ2-2
TGTGCCAGCAGCTTAGCCCGAGGTTACGAGCAGTACTTC | CASSLARGYEQYF | . | TRBV7-9 | . | 13 | TRBJ2-7
TGTGCCAGTCCCGGGACAGGGGCGAACACTGAAGCTTTCTTT | CASPGTGANTEAFF | . | TRBV6-1 | TRBD1 | 14 | TRBJ1-1
TGCGCCAGCAGCGACCAAGGGCAGGGAAATGTCCGGAGCCTCCACTTT | CASSDQGQGNVRSLHF | . | TRBV4-1 | . | 16 | TRBJ1-6
TGTGCCTGGAACAGAGATGCCACAGATACGCAGTATTTT | CAWNRDATDTQYF | . | TRBV30 | . | 13 | TRBJ2-3
TGTGCCAGCACCCCCGCCGGACTTAGCAATCAGCCCCAGCATTTT | CASTPAGLSNQPQHF | once | TRBV7-3 | . | 15 | TRBJ1-5
TGTGCCAGCAGTTACGGGAGGACCCGGGGAGAAGCTTTCTTT | CASSYGRTRGEAFF | . | TRBV6-6 | . | 14 | TRBJ1-1
TGTGCCAGCTCACCCTCGGCCGGGTACGAGCAGTACTTC | CASSPSAGYEQYF | . | TRBV18 | . | 13 | TRBJ2-7
TGTGCCAGCAGCCCCCCGGACTTTATGTGGACCCAGTACTTC | CASSPPDFMWTQYF | . | TRBV7-2 | . | 14 | TRBJ2-5
TGTGCCAGCAGTGAAGAAGGGGGACACGCTGAAGCTTTCTTT | CASSEEGGHAEAFF | . | TRBV6-1 | . | 14 | TRBJ1-1
TGTGCCAGCAGCTTAGTTCGCGGGGACACAGATACGCAGTATTTT | CASSLVRGDTDTQYF | . | TRBV7-2 | . | 15 | TRBJ2-3
TGTGCCAGCAGCTTTGGCGGGGAAGGTCAGCCCCAGCATTTT | CASSFGGEGQPQHF | . | TRBV5-4 | . | 14 | TRBJ1-5
TGTGCCAGCAGCCAAGGGTTTCAGGGTGGGCTGTTTTTT | CASSQGFQGGLFF | few | TRBV14 | . | 13 | TRBJ1-4
TGTGCCAGCAGCGTGCCGGGACAGGGTTTCTCTGGGGCCAACGTCCTGACTTTC | CASSVPGQGFSGANVLTF | . | TRBV9 | TRBD1 | 18 | TRBJ2-6
TGTGCCAGTAGTATAGGTAGGGACAGGACCGCCTACGAGCAGTACTTC | CASSIGRDRTAYEQYF | . | TRBV19 | TRBD1 | 16 | TRBJ2-7
TGTGCCAGCAGCCGGACAGGGGCACTCAATGAGCAGTTCTTC | CASSRTGALNEQFF | few | TRBV28 | TRBD1 | 14 | TRBJ2-1
TGTGCCAGCAGCCGGGGACAGGGGTTCTATCAGCCCCAGCATTTT | CASSRGQGFYQPQHF | . | TRBV5-5 | TRBD1 | 15 | TRBJ1-5
TGTGCCAGTTGGGACAGGGCGGCTGGGGCCAACGTCCTGACTTTC | CASWDRAAGANVLTF | few | TRBV19 | TRBD1 | 15 | TRBJ2-6
TGTGCCAGCAGTGGCACGACTAGCGGGGACAATGAGCAGTTCTTC | CASSGTTSGDNEQFF | . | TRBV2 | TRBD2 | 15 | TRBJ2-1
TGCGCCAGCAGCTTATCCCAGGGGGCGTACAATGAGCAGTTCTTC | CASSLSQGAYNEQFF | . | TRBV5-1 | TRBD1 | 15 | TRBJ2-1
TGTGCCAGCAGTGAACTAGGGGGCCACAATGAGCAGTTCTTC | CASSELGGHNEQFF | . | TRBV2 | TRBD1 | 14 | TRBJ2-1
TGTGCCAGCTCACCCTCTCCAGGGGTGATGAATCAGCCCCAGCATTTT | CASSPSPGVMNQPQHF | . | TRBV18 | . | 16 | TRBJ1-5
TGTGCCAGCAGTGGTCAGGGGTACACCGGGGAGCTGTTTTTT | CASSGQGYTGELFF | few | TRBV2 | . | 14 | TRBJ2-2
TGTGCCAGCAGCCCTCTCCCGGGGAGCAGGTACAATGAGCAGTTCTTC | CASSPLPGSRYNEQFF | . | TRBV7-9 | . | 16 | TRBJ2-1
TGTGCCAGCAGTTACTCGCTTACTAGCCAAGAGACCCAGTACTTC | CASSYSLTSQETQYF | few | TRBV6-5 | . | 15 | TRBJ2-5
TGTGCCAGCACCCCAAGGACAGGGAGCTCTGGGGCCAACGTCCTGACTTTC | CASTPRTGSSGANVLTF | few | TRBV5-4 | TRBD1 | 17 | TRBJ2-6
TGTGCCAGCAGCTTGGAAGTAGGACTACTTCACCCCATCTTC | CASSLEVGLLHPIF | . | TRBV5-6 | . | 14 | TRBJ1-2
TGTGCCAGTAGTTCGGGGCCCATGGGAGGCACTGAAGCTTTCTTT | CASSSGPMGGTEAFF | once | TRBV19 | . | 15 | TRBJ1-1
TGCGCCAGCCGCCTTACCGACAGGGGATGGAACAATGAGCAGTTCTTC | CASRLTDRGWNNEQFF | . | TRBV5-1 | TRBD1 | 16 | TRBJ2-1
TGTGCCAGCAGCTTGTCCGGGGGTAGCACTGGGGCCAACGTCCTGACTTTC | CASSLSGGSTGANVLTF | . | TRBV5-4 | . | 17 | TRBJ2-6
TGTGCCAGCAGCAAAGAGGGACAGGGATCCTACGAGCAGTACTTC | CASSKEGQGSYEQYF | . | TRBV21-1 | . | 15 | TRBJ2-7
TGTGCCAGCAGCGCCCCGGGACAGGACACTGAAGCTTTCTTT | CASSAPGQDTEAFF | few | TRBV9 | TRBD1 | 14 | TRBJ1-1
TGTGCCAGTAGTATAGGGACAGACAATGAGCAGTTCTTC | CASSIGTDNEQFF | . | TRBV19 | . | 13 | TRBJ2-1
TGCGCCAGCAGCTCCATCCCGGGAGATACGCAGTATTTT | CASSSIPGDTQYF | . | TRBV5-1 | . | 13 | TRBJ2-3
TGTGCCAGCAGCCAAGGGCCTCACGGGGCAGATACGCAGTATTTT | CASSQGPHGADTQYF | . | TRBV14 | . | 15 | TRBJ2-3
TGTGCCAGCAGTCCGGGACTAGCTAGGGCAGATACGCAGTATTTT | CASSPGLARADTQYF | . | TRBV14 | TRBD2 | 15 | TRBJ2-3
TGTGCCAGCAGTCCCTCAGGAAGACGGGGCTATGGCTACACCTTC | CASSPSGRRGYGYTF | . | TRBV6-5 | . | 15 | TRBJ1-2
TGTGCCATCAGTGAGTACGGGAACTATGGCTACACCTTC | CAISEYGNYGYTF | . | TRBV10-3 | . | 13 | TRBJ1-2
TGTGCCAGCAGCTTACCCGGACAACTCAACTATGGCTACACCTTC | CASSLPGQLNYGYTF | . | TRBV7-2 | . | 15 | TRBJ1-2
TGCGCCAGCAGCTTGGTGACTAGCGGGGGAATGCCGGAGCTGTTTTTT | CASSLVTSGGMPELFF | once | TRBV5-1 | TRBD2 | 16 | TRBJ2-2
TGTGCCAGCAGCCTCAGGGGGCAGGGCTACACCTTC | CASSLRGQGYTF | . | TRBV7-8 | TRBD1 | 12 | TRBJ1-2
TGTGCCAGCAGTTACTCGACTCCGGGGAGGGAGACCCAGTACTTC | CASSYSTPGRETQYF | . | TRBV6-5 | . | 15 | TRBJ2-5
TGTGCCAGCAGTTTGCAGGGAATGAACAATCAGCCCCAGCATTTT | CASSLQGMNNQPQHF | . | TRBV2 | . | 15 | TRBJ1-5
TGTGCCAGCAGTTCCCACCCGACAGGAAACACTGAAGCTTTCTTT | CASSSHPTGNTEAFF | . | TRBV2 | . | 15 | TRBJ1-1
TGTGCCAGCAGCGCCAGGGTGAGCACAGATACGCAGTATTTT | CASSARVSTDTQYF | . | TRBV9 | . | 14 | TRBJ2-3
TGTGCCAGCAGCTTAACAGGGGCGGACACCGGGGAGCTGTTTTTT | CASSLTGADTGELFF | . | TRBV7-9 | TRBD1 | 15 | TRBJ2-2
TGCAGCGTTGAAGATCGGGGTGAGGGAAACACCATATATTTT | CSVEDRGEGNTIYF | . | TRBV29-1 | . | 14 | TRBJ1-3
TGTGCCAGCACAGGGGGAGGCTATGGCTACACCTTC | CASTGGGYGYTF | once | TRBV19 | TRBD1 | 12 | TRBJ1-2
TGTGCCAGCAGCCCGGGACAGCGAGGCGCTGAAGCTTTCTTT | CASSPGQRGAEAFF | once | TRBV5-4 | TRBD1 | 14 | TRBJ1-1
TGTGCCAGCAGCTGGGGCTTTACTAACACTGAAGCTTTCTTT | CASSWGFTNTEAFF | . | TRBV11-2 | . | 14 | TRBJ1-1
TGCAGCGCTTACCCGGGACAGGGGAATGAAAAACTGTTTTTT | CSAYPGQGNEKLFF | few | TRBV29-1 | TRBD1 | 14 | TRBJ1-4
TGTGCCAGCAGTGAAGCGGGTTCACCTCAGGGGGGCTACACCTTC | CASSEAGSPQGGYTF | . | TRBV6-1 | . | 15 | TRBJ1-2
TGTGCCAGCAATCTAGCGGGATCGAACACCGGGGAGCTGTTTTTT | CASNLAGSNTGELFF | once | TRBV6-1 | TRBD2 | 15 | TRBJ2-2
TGTGCCAGCAGCCCCGGACAGGGCGAGTCGGAGACCCAGTACTTC | CASSPGQGESETQYF | . | TRBV7-9 | TRBD1 | 15 | TRBJ2-5
TGTGCCAGCAGCTGGACAGCACAAGAGACCCAGTACTTC | CASSWTAQETQYF | . | TRBV27 | . | 13 | TRBJ2-5
TGTGCCAGCAGCGTCCGGGGGGGGCTCTACAATGAGCAGTTCTTC | CASSVRGGLYNEQFF | . | TRBV5-4 | TRBD2 | 15 | TRBJ2-1
TGTGCCAGTAGTTATCGGTCTAGCGGGCGTTCCTACCCCGCAGATACGCAGTATTTT | CASSYRSSGRSYPADTQYF | . | TRBV19 | TRBD2 | 19 | TRBJ2-3